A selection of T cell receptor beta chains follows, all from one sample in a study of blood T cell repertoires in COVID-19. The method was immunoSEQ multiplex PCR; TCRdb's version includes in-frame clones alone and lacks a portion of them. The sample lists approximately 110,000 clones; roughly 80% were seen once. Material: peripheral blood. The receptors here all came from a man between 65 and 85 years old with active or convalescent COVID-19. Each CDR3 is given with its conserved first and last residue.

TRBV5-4,CASSPQGTGANVLTF
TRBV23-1,CASGPPGLAVYTDTQYF
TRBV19,CASGGQGGRSNQPQHF
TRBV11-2,CASSFGRTGGLENTGELFF
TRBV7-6,CASSLGNMNTEAFF
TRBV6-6,CASSYSRGDGYTF
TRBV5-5,CASSLAAYEQYF
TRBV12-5,CASGRQQSTEAFF
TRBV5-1,CASRGGTEAFF
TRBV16,CASSQQDYGYTF
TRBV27,CASRWASGRGGYEQYF
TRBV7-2,CASSLGAGLAYEQYF
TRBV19,CASSGGQATYGYTF
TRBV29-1,CSVPWTGNTGELFF
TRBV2,CASTRGAGSTDTQYF
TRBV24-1,CATSPGTGVDYGYTF
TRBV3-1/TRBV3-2,CASRNGAGGIAKNIQYF